These 4 T cell receptor beta chains originate from one sample sequenced in a study of CD8+CD57+ T cells in acquired aplastic anemia. TCR beta VDJ and CDR3 were profiled, and genomic DNA was the template. TCRdb re-analysed the reads in MiXCR, keeping a single row per CDR3 protein. This table has approximately 270,000 distinct CDR3 sequences, approximately 55% appearing once. Input material: sorted CD4+, CD8+, or CD8+CD57+ T cells (not recorded which) from PBMCs. The receptors originated from a human donor with severe aplastic anemia or a healthy control (not recorded which).

Details on this clonotype: The junction departs from the called germline gene at one end, perhaps through a read error. V is TRBV7-2 and J is TRBJ2-7, with TRBD2 identical over 12 bases. The germline gives CDR1 SGHTA, CDR2 FQGNSA. The CDR3 is made up of 15 amino acids. The CDR3 protein is CASSLAGGLAYEQYF. CDR3 coding DNA: TGTGCCAGCAGCCTAGCGGGAGGGCTCGCCTACGAGCAGTACTTC.

This clonotype was seen many times. The chain carries TRBV19 and TRBJ1-1; tentative D call: TRBD1 (5 bases). Looked up from germline, CDR1 is LNHDA and CDR2 is SQIVND (reference sequence). CDR3 size: 15 residues. Trimming took 5 bases from V and 3 from J, leaving 16 bases between them. As DNA, the CDR3 is TGTGCCAGTAGTTCTCATGTGGGGCCTGACACTGAAGCTTTCTTT. It codes for CASSSHVGPDTEAFF.

This clonotype showed up just a few times. This chain connects TRBV7-2 to TRBJ2-5; TRBD2 matches 10 bases. Germline V lookup: CDR1 SGHTA, CDR2 FQGNSA. J lost 4 bases, V lost 1 base, and 6 bases had no gene match. The CDR3 contains 16 residues. CDR3 in amino acids: CASSLDLAGEGETQYF. The CDR3 DNA reads TGTGCCAGCAGCTTAGACCTAGCGGGGGAAGGAGAGACCCAGTACTTC.

There are a few counts of this clonotype. The V call is TRBV9, the J call TRBJ2-3; D gene ambiguous. From germline, CDR1 is SGDLS and CDR2 YYNGEE. Trimming left V 3 bases short and J 2 bases short, with 1 base between. This CDR3 has 11 residues. The CDR3 nucleotides read TGTGCCAGCAGCGACACAGATACGCAGTATTTT. The encoded protein is CASSDTDTQYF.